One sample yielded the 20 T cell receptor beta chains listed below, sequenced in a study. TCRdb reprocessed the RT-PCR reads with MiXCR, giving one entry per CDR3 protein. The sample includes 650,000 to 800,000 distinct CDR3 sequences, 14% seen only once; the top ten take 3% to 4.5%. Source material: memory CD4+ T cells from blood. The receptors derive from a female donor in good health, serving as a healthy control.

The rearrangement links TRBV28 to TRBJ1-4; D may be TRBD1 (5 bases). V gave up 6 bases and J gave up 7 bases, with 18 bases separating them. CDR1 and CDR2 (germline): MDHEN, SYDVKM. The CDR3 is made up of 15 amino acids. The CDR3 is CASSSPPGRGEKLFF. For the CDR3, the DNA is TGTGCCAGCAGCTCCCCCCCGGGGCGGGGTGAAAAACTGTTTTTT.

As regards this clonotype: Relative to the germline gene, one junction end is altered; a read error may explain this. The chain uses TRBV7-3 and TRBJ1-2, with a tentative D call TRBD1 (5 bases). CDR1 and CDR2 from the germline V gene are SGHTA and FQGTGA. CDR3 size: 13 residues. CDR3 coding DNA: TGTGCCAGCAGCCTAACCCAGGGTTTCGTCTACACCTTC. This codes for CASSLTQGFVYTF.

This clonotype came up a few times. The V gene is TRBV11-1, the J gene TRBJ2-7; TRBD1 aligns across 9 bases. CDR3 length: 16 residues. The J segment lost 7 bases and the V segment lost 3 bases, leaving 13 bases of the junction unmatched. Per germline, CDR1 SGHAT and CDR2 FQDESV (reference sequence). CDR3 amino acids: CASSFSPGTGSVEQYF. The CDR3 DNA follows: TGTGCCAGCAGCTTTAGTCCAGGGACAGGGTCGGTGGAGCAGTACTTC.

The gene calls are TRBV21-1 and TRBJ2-5; TRBD2, the table's D call, lacks a check against the DNA. TRBV21-1 constitutes a pseudogene. The CDR3 covers 16 residues. The CDR3 sequence: CASSKKGSSGGETQYF. The CDR3 coding sequence is TGTGCCAGCAGCAAGAAGGGTTCTAGCGGGGGGGAGACCCAGTACTTC.

The table lists this clonotype with a few counts. One base away lies a much larger clone, so this may be a sequencing read error. The CDR3 sequence: CASRRGNHPQHF. CDR3 sequence (DNA): TGTGCCAGCAGACGGGGTAATCATCCCCAGCATTTT. The chain couples TRBV25-1 to TRBJ1-5, with D uncertain. The V gene's germline CDR1 is MGHDK and CDR2 SYGVNS. The CDR3 is 12 amino acids.

This clonotype showed up many times. The chain couples TRBV20-1 to TRBJ1-6, with TRBD1 as a possible D gene (6 bases). V lost 3 bases and J 8 bases, leaving 14 bases between the germline ends. The CDR3 is 14 residues long. Germline loops: CDR1 DFQATT, CDR2 SNEGSKA (reference sequence). This chain's CDR3 is CSARAGARDSPLHF. The CDR3 nucleotides read TGCAGTGCTAGGGCGGGGGCTCGGGATTCACCCCTCCACTTT.

This clonotype has at least ten counts. This rearrangement joins TRBV29-1 to TRBJ1-1; TRBD1 matches at 8 bases. The ends lost 7 bases at V and 4 bases at J; junction bases unmatched: 2. This CDR3 region has 11 residues. CDR1 is SQVTM and CDR2 is ANQGSEA in the germline V gene. CDR3 region: CSGQGSTEAFF. The CDR3 DNA is TGCAGCGGACAGGGGTCCACTGAAGCTTTCTTT.

The chain employs TRBV12-3 or TRBV12-4 and TRBJ2-1, with TRBD2 identical over 7 bases. The junction had 16 bases not matched to a gene; V was cut back by 7 bases and J by 4 bases. The CDR3 sequence is 17 residues long. The CDR3 DNA reads as TGTGCCAGCACCGATCCCCCTGGGGGGGTCCAATACAATGAGCAGTTCTTC. It translates to CASTDPPGGVQYNEQFF.

The chain combines TRBV5-6 with TRBJ2-6; unclear D gene. The germline V gene has CDR1 SGHDT and CDR2 YYEEEE. Trimming cost V 0 bases and J 7 bases, with 11 bases left between them. CDR3 length: 15 amino acids. The CDR3 reads CASSLDHLNANVLTF. CDR3 coding DNA: TGTGCCAGCAGCTTGGACCATCTCAACGCCAACGTCCTGACTTTC.

This clonotype came up a few times. The chain links TRBV28 to TRBJ1-1; a possible D gene is TRBD1 (5 bases). Trimming cost V 6 bases and J 1 base, with 15 bases left between them. Germline V lookup: CDR1 MDHEN, CDR2 SYDVKM. The CDR3 sequence is 15 residues long. The CDR3 nucleotides read TGTGCCAGCAGGATCGGGGGGGGGGAGAACACTGAAGCTTTCTTT. Its protein is CASRIGGGENTEAFF.

The chain combines TRBV19 with TRBJ2-5, with D perhaps assigned TRBD1 or TRBD2 (5 bases each). The CDR3 runs 14 residues. Looked up from germline, CDR1 is LNHDA and CDR2 is SQIVND (reference sequence). Trimming cost V 3 bases and J 6 bases, with 14 bases left between them. Here the CDR3 DNA reads TGTGCCAGTAGTATCTGGGGGTCTCAACAGACCCAGTACTTC. Translated, it gives CASSIWGSQQTQYF.

This sequence joins TRBV21-1 and TRBJ2-1. TRBV21-1 constitutes a pseudogene. This CDR3 contains 18 residues. CDR3: CASSKAASVARSYNEQFF. CDR3 sequence (DNA): TGTGCCAGCAGCAAAGCGGCGTCAGTAGCAAGATCCTACAATGAGCAGTTCTTC.

This clonotype has just a few counts. The rearrangement joins TRBV9 to TRBJ1-4; TRBD1 is a possible D gene (6 bases). The CDR3 totals 17 residues. Trimming stripped 3 bases from V and 7 bases from J, with 22 bases between. Per germline, CDR1 SGDLS and CDR2 YYNGEE. CDR3 nucleotide sequence: TGTGCCAGCAGCGCTGACCCCGGGGGGGCCAACAGTGAAAAACTGTTTTTT. It specifies CASSADPGGANSEKLFF.

This clonotype came up a few times. The chain joins TRBV7-2 to TRBJ2-1; D remains unclear. V was cut by 2 bases and J by 7 bases, with 9 bases left in between. The CDR3 loop spans 13 amino acids. Per germline, CDR1 SGHTA and CDR2 FQGNSA. The CDR3 loop is CASSLQLANEQFF. The CDR3 DNA follows: TGTGCCAGCAGCTTACAGCTGGCAAATGAGCAGTTCTTC.

The chain carries TRBV21-1 and TRBJ1-2; no DNA check was done on the table's D call, TRBD1. TRBV21-1 is a pseudogene. This CDR3 is 13 amino acids long. In DNA, the CDR3 is TGTGCCAGCAAAAGGAACAGGGACTATGGCTACACCTTC. This codes for CASKRNRDYGYTF.

The CDR3 DNA is TGTGCCAGCACCGACTCGACAGGGGGTAATGAGCAGTTCTTC. It is translated as CASTDSTGGNEQFF. The rearrangement joins TRBV11-1 to TRBJ2-1; 9 bases map to TRBD1. V was pared by 7 bases and J by 7 bases, with 8 bases of the junction left unmatched. This CDR3 contains 14 residues. From germline, CDR1 is SGHAT and CDR2 FQDESV (reference sequence).

V gene TRBV6-5 combines with J gene TRBJ1-4, with TRBD1 identical over 9 bases. Germline CDR1 is MNHEY and CDR2 is SVGAGI. This CDR3 comprises 18 residues. The ends lost 4 bases at V and 10 bases at J; junction bases unmatched: 19. The CDR3 region is CASSLTTGGAGSAGKLFF. In DNA form, the CDR3 reads TGTGCCAGCAGTTTAACGACAGGGGGTGCCGGTTCGGCTGGAAAACTGTTTTTT.

This clonotype came up many times. The CDR3 nucleotides read TGCGCCAGCAGCGCCGGTCAAAGCGGGAGAGTATCCTACGAGCAGTACTTC. Its protein is CASSAGQSGRVSYEQYF. This sequence joins TRBV5-1 and TRBJ2-7; TRBD2 aligns across 8 bases. V was clipped by 4 bases and J by 1 base; unmatched bases: 13. The germline gives CDR1 SGHRS, CDR2 YFSETQ. This CDR3 comprises 17 residues.

This clonotype was observed a handful of times. This chain uses TRBV18 with TRBJ1-1; D not resolved. This CDR3 is built from 16 residues. Germline CDR1 reads KGHSH; CDR2 reads LQKENI. Between the trimmed V and J ends, which lost 0 bases and 4 bases, there was a span of 15 bases. The CDR3 coding sequence is TGTGCCAGCTCACCACCGTCCGGGTTTAGCGGCACTGAAGCTTTCTTT. Amino acid sequence: CASSPPSGFSGTEAFF.

The gene calls are TRBV5-1 and TRBJ1-1; TRBD1 is a possible D gene (5 bases). V was pared by 3 bases and J by 1 base, with 10 bases between. Germline CDR1 and CDR2: SGHRS and YFSETQ. This CDR3 has 14 amino acids. This CDR3 is CASSWGPGNTEAFF. The CDR3 bases are TGCGCCAGCAGCTGGGGCCCAGGGAACACTGAAGCTTTCTTT.